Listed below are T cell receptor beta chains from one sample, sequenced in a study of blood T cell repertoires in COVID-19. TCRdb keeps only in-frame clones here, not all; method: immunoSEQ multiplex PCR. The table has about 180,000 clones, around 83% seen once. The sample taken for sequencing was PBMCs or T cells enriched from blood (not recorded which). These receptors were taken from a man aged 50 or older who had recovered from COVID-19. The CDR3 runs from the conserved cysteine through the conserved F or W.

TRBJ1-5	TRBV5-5	CASSLWGEANQPQHF
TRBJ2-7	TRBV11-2	CASSLDRAYEQYF
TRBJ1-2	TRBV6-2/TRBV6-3	CASSYSGYYGYTF
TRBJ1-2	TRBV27	CASRPLGPVNPNYGYTF
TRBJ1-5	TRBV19	CASSRYGTGNQPQHF
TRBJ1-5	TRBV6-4	CASSEQGSNQPQHF
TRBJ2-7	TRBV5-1	CASSLGTPYEQYF
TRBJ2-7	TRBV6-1	CASSDPRQGGYEQYF
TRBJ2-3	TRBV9	CASSVEGTGSTDTQYF
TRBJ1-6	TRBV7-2	CASSFAAGDNSPLHF
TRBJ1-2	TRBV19	CASRTRALQENYGYTF
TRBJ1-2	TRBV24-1	CATSDPVVGYTF
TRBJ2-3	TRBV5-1	CASTPVAGADTQYF
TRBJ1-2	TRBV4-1	CASSQRSTGHGGYTF
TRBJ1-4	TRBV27	CASRAGFPTNEKLFF
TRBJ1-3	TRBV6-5	CASSLQGALSGNTIYF
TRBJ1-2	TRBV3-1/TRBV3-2	CASSLHDRAIGYTF
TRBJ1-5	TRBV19	CASRTGAVDQPQHF
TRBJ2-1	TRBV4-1	CASSHLGLAGGLSSYNEQFF
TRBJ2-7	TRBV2	CASSESLQGKQYF
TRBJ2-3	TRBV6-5	CASSMTGSLDTQYF
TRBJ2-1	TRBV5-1	CASSLDPSSSYNEQFF
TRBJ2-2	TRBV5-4	CASSFGGAQSAGELFF
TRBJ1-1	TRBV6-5	CASRKTGVNTEAFF
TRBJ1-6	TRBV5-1	CASSLGINSPLHF